These T cell receptor beta chains were read from a single sample in a study of T-cell memory formation after mild COVID-19. In TCRdb, the 5' RACE reads were re-called with MiXCR into one record per CDR3 protein. Found here are hundreds of thousands of distinct CDR3 sequences, around a quarter of them singletons; the top ten hold under 15%. The sequenced sample consisted of PBMCs or a T cell subset sorted from them (not recorded which). All receptors derive from an adult woman who had mild COVID-19 (a few samples of this study predate the infection). Cell type and time point are not known. The CDR3 runs from the conserved cysteine through the conserved F or W. The D gene is left open where the match is weak. Rows may omit the clone size; those that give it use once, few, many or a size class.

V	J	size	D	CDR3	DNA
TRBV18	TRBJ1-1	many	-	CASSPSDSREAFF	TGTGCCAGCTCACCGTCGGACAGTCGTGAAGCTTTCTTT
TRBV12-3/TRBV12-4	TRBJ2-7	few	TRBD1	CASSFGQQGTYEQYF	TGTGCCAGCAGTTTCGGGCAACAGGGGACCTACGAGCAGTACTTC
TRBV30	TRBJ2-1	-	TRBD1	CAWTPGQGRLNEQFF	TGTGCCTGGACCCCGGGACAGGGTAGGTTGAATGAGCAGTTCTTC
TRBV29-1	TRBJ1-2	few	-	CSVLAGGINYGYTF	TGCAGCGTCCTGGCGGGGGGAATAAACTATGGCTACACCTTC
TRBV5-1	TRBJ2-2	-	-	CASSLVYGTGELFF	TGCGCCAGCAGCTTGGTTTACGGTACCGGGGAGCTGTTTTTT
TRBV24-1	TRBJ2-2	many	TRBD2	CATSGTSGPRRELFF	TGTGCCACCAGCGGGACTAGCGGGCCACGGAGGGAGCTGTTTTTT
TRBV9	TRBJ2-1	-	TRBD2	CASSGPSGRVLGNEQFF	TGTGCCAGCAGCGGTCCTAGCGGGAGGGTCCTCGGCAATGAGCAGTTCTTC
TRBV3-1	TRBJ2-3	many	TRBD1	CASSQGTGPKYF	TGTGCCAGCAGCCAAGGGACAGGGCCCAAGTATTTT
TRBV7-9	TRBJ2-1	-	-	CASSFGNNEQFF	TGTGCCAGCAGCTTCGGTAACAATGAGCAGTTCTTC
TRBV12-3/TRBV12-4	TRBJ2-7	few	TRBD1	CASSPSGTGVYEQYF	TGTGCCAGCAGCCCCTCCGGGACAGGGGTATACGAGCAGTACTTC